This T cell receptor (beta chain) was identified during a study of long-term antiretroviral therapy in people with HIV. Study at large: In the earliest collections, sampling predates the 2015 immediate-ART recommendation by about a decade. Study-level points and caveats: With ART, diversity went up but was still lower than in transplant donor controls.

CDR1 and CDR2 (germline): LGHNA, YSLEER. V lost 1 base and J lost 3, with 13 bases in between. CDR3 length equals 15 residues. Runs used v3.0 of the immunoSEQ assay and were done at survey level. Sequencing was intended to reach about 35,000-55,000 T-cell genomes per sample. The assay was immunoSEQ multiplex PCR, and TCRdb's table has in-frame clones only and misses some. The sample records about 20,000 clones, around nine tenths being singletons. This clone was found a few times. Its antigen is as yet unknown. It was in the United States that all participants with HIV were treated. This clonotype was obtained from a young woman with HIV. Source: unsorted PBMCs, taken 4.4 years before starting antiretroviral therapy. This chain links TRBV4-3 with TRBJ2-7; D ambiguous. The CDR3 loop is CASSQARAPIYEQYF. The CDR3 coding sequence is TGCGCCAGCAGCCAAGCCCGGGCACCAATCTACGAGCAGTACTTC.